Here is one T cell receptor beta chain with its context. Antigen specificity is unknown. The CDR3 has 14 amino acids. V lost 2 bases to trimming and J lost 8 bases; unmatched junction nucleotides: 6. The germline gives CDR1 SGHRS, CDR2 YFSETQ. Sequencing used immunoSEQ version 4 in survey mode. Using immunoSEQ multiplex PCR, the repertoire was profiled, and TCRdb retains in-frame clones only, with some absent. The data contain 45,000 or so clones, about 87% of them singletons. This nonspecific control used anti-CD3/anti-CD28 bead stimulation of CD4+ T cells. Sorting selected CD4+ T cells upregulating both CD40 ligand and CD69. Plasma HIV-1 RNA stayed below 50 copies/mL for at least 4 years. An approximately 19-hour stimulation of CD8-depleted PBMCs used anti-CD28/CD49d costimulation, CD40-blocking antibody and enfuvirtide. This sample stems from a study of persistence of HIV-infected CD4 T cells. Study-wide background: A larger, less memory-rich fraction responded to anti-CD3/anti-CD28 beads than to antigen.

This chain links TRBV5-1 with TRBJ1-4, with 7 positions matching TRBD1. The specimen was CD4+ T cells sorted from PBMCs after 18-hour stimulation, collected from a patient who received antiretroviral therapy. This TCR came from an adult woman with HIV who was CMV-seropositive. This CDR3 reads CASSLQGFREKLFF. In DNA, the CDR3 is TGCGCCAGCAGCTTACAGGGGTTTCGGGAAAAACTGTTTTTT.